In its sample, the clone carrying this T cell receptor beta chain was seen once. The antigen remains undetermined. Sequencing used immunoSEQ multiplex PCR; TCRdb keeps in-frame clones, though not all of them. Of about 140,000 clones listed, approximately 90% are singletons. This sample was taken from a study of cytomegalovirus exposure and HLA in healthy donors. Background on the study: The roughly 130 validation repertoires used the same platform as the 650 to 800 first-cohort repertoires, a later analysis reported. Study observations and caveats: According to a later analysis, TCR clusters from the first cohort tended to co-occur in the roughly 120 validation repertoires. It was reported that the classifier diagnosed cytomegalovirus status with high specificity and sensitivity in both the original and validation cohorts.

From germline, CDR1 is MGHRA and CDR2 YSYEKL. The CDR3 runs to 14 residues. V lost 6 bases, J lost 7 bases, and 18 bases lay in between. The source is a man aged 18 to 30 in good health and CMV-seronegative. Sequences were obtained from PBMCs. V is TRBV4-1 and J is TRBJ1-2; D is possibly TRBD1 (6 bases). This chain's CDR3 is CASSKQGPGGGYTF. Here the CDR3 DNA reads TGCGCCAGCAGTAAACAGGGCCCGGGTGGTGGCTACACCTTC.